This record concerns one T cell receptor (beta chain) sequence. Its target antigen remains unknown. No base quality values were provided; no much bigger clone lies one nucleotide off. This sample stems from a study of blood T cell repertoires in COVID-19 (dated by TCRdb to about 2020). Concerning the study at large: Samples covering the acute and convalescent phases of COVID-19 were provided by collaborators in the United States, Italy and Spain. The repertoires were made available in a free public database intended to serve as a resource for research on the immune response to SARS-CoV-2. The dataset comprised deeply sampled blood TCRbeta repertoires from subjects exposed to, actively infected with, or recovered from COVID-19. Nearly every sample came with metadata listing a de-identified subject ID, COVID-19 status, age in years and sex. HLA class I and class II types, where available, came from metadata supplied by the sample provider rather than from assay-based typing. The samples were drawn from the first 160 participants of the ongoing ImmuneRACE study and from about 1,200 subjects provided by 6 global collaborators. The prospective study material was composed of cDNA or gDNA derived from T cells, B-cell-depleted T cells, or PBMCs.

TCRbeta CDR3 regions were amplified from genomic DNA using the immunoSEQ Assay, a bias-controlled multiplex PCR. On the authors' methods: Within the assay, amplification of reference gene primers was used to estimate how many nucleated cells each sample contained. To quantify the absolute abundance of each unique TCRbeta CDR3 rearrangement, sequence reads were collapsed and filtered. For each sample, productive Simpson clonality was calculated as the square root of Simpson's diversity index over productive rearrangements. The table comes from immuneACCESS by way of TCRdb, which keeps in-frame sequences with V and J called. Part of the clones is missing from these tables; in studies checked, under half for an unresolved V gene and the rest for unknown reasons. V and J calls and clone size are given by that table; D and trimming were obtained from the DNA. Within this sample are approximately 37,000 clones, with 87% of them counted one time only. Over 9% of the sample is in the top ten clones.

Each collaborating institution followed its own protocols to collect whole blood in K2EDTA tubes. For TCRbeta analysis, collaborators shipped samples in one of three forms: frozen whole blood, isolated PBMCs, or DNA extracted from either of those sample types. For this chain, trimming is 6 bases at the V end and 2 bases at the J end, and the number of junction bases without a gene match is 9. From the cysteine up to the phenylalanine, the CDR3 has a length of 15 residues. The read is trimmed to its CDR3 DNA, 45 bases read in frame from base 1. The CDR1 and CDR2 encoded by the germline V gene (reference sequence) are MNHEY and SMNVEV. Study-wide conclusions, independent of this receptor: The quantity of clinical and demographic metadata differed by source and by participant and was supplied without curation.

The TCR comes from an elderly man with active COVID-19. The source material was peripheral blood. This chain joins TRBV27 to TRBJ2-7; TRBD2 fits 8 bases in the junction. The CDR3 loop reads CASRGTGTRAYEQYF. The DNA is as follows: TGTGCCAGCAGGGGGACCGGGACTAGGGCCTACGAGCAGTACTTC.